The rows below give T cell receptor beta chains drawn from one sample of a study of cytomegalovirus exposure and HLA in healthy donors. Produced via immunoSEQ multiplex PCR; TCRdb's table is partial and in-frame only. The sample records 120,000 or so clones, about 88% being singletons. Specimen: PBMCs. Receptors originate from a woman younger than 35 in good health and CMV-seronegative. Both conserved end residues are part of each CDR3. The D gene is left open where the match is weak. Not all rows give a size; the values are once, few, many and, for expanded clones, a class.

J gene: TRBJ2-7
V gene: TRBV11-2
clone size: NA
D gene: TRBD2
CDR3 length: 17
CDR3 DNA: TGTGCCAGCAGCCCCCCTGGGCTAGCGGAGGCCTCCTACGAGCAGTACTTC
CDR3 protein: CASSPPGLAEASYEQYF

J gene: TRBJ1-5
V gene: TRBV7-6
clone size: NA
D gene: TRBD1
CDR3 length: 17
CDR3 DNA: TGTGCCAGCAGCTTAAACAGGGGGTTTTATAGCAATCAGCCCCAGCATTTT
CDR3 protein: CASSLNRGFYSNQPQHF

J gene: TRBJ2-6
V gene: TRBV5-1
clone size: NA
D gene: NA
CDR3 length: 16
CDR3 DNA: TGCGCCAGCAGCTTGGGTTTCCGCTCTGGGGCCAACGTCCTGACTTTC
CDR3 protein: CASSLGFRSGANVLTF

J gene: TRBJ2-2
V gene: TRBV5-1
clone size: NA
D gene: TRBD2
CDR3 length: 16
CDR3 DNA: TGCGCCAGCAGCTCCACTAGCGGGGCGAACACCGGGGAGCTGTTTTTT
CDR3 protein: CASSSTSGANTGELFF

J gene: TRBJ1-2
V gene: TRBV9
clone size: few
D gene: NA
CDR3 length: 13
CDR3 DNA: TGTGCCAGCAGCGTAGGCATAGAACAGGGCTACACCTTC
CDR3 protein: CASSVGIEQGYTF

J gene: TRBJ1-1
V gene: TRBV28
clone size: NA
D gene: NA
CDR3 length: 15
CDR3 DNA: TGTGCCAGCAGTGCTCCAGGGGAGTTGAACACTGAAGCTTTCTTT
CDR3 protein: CASSAPGELNTEAFF

J gene: TRBJ2-3
V gene: TRBV27
clone size: NA
D gene: NA
CDR3 length: 15
CDR3 DNA: TGTGCCAGCAGTCCCGCGGCGGGGTACACAGATACGCAGTATTTT
CDR3 protein: CASSPAAGYTDTQYF

J gene: TRBJ2-1
V gene: TRBV27
clone size: NA
D gene: NA
CDR3 length: 15
CDR3 DNA: TGTGCCAGCAGTTCACCCGTCCGGGACACGGGTCGACGCTTCTTC
CDR3 protein: CASSSPVRDTGRRFF

J gene: TRBJ1-2
V gene: TRBV6-5
clone size: NA
D gene: NA
CDR3 length: 13
CDR3 DNA: TGTGCCAGCAGTTACAACAGAAACTATGGCTACACCTTC
CDR3 protein: CASSYNRNYGYTF

J gene: TRBJ1-2
V gene: TRBV4-2
clone size: NA
D gene: NA
CDR3 length: 16
CDR3 DNA: TGTGCCAGCAGCCAAGAGAGGCCGGGACAAGGATATGGCTACACCTTC
CDR3 protein: CASSQERPGQGYGYTF

J gene: TRBJ1-2
V gene: TRBV27
clone size: NA
D gene: TRBD1
CDR3 length: 13
CDR3 DNA: TGTGCCAGCAGTTTATCCAGGGGGGAAGGCTACACCTTC
CDR3 protein: CASSLSRGEGYTF

J gene: TRBJ1-1
V gene: TRBV6-5
clone size: NA
D gene: TRBD1
CDR3 length: 15
CDR3 DNA: TGTGCCAGCAGTACCACGGGACAGGGGATCACTGAAGCTTTCTTT
CDR3 protein: CASSTTGQGITEAFF